These 27 T cell receptor beta chains were sequenced from one sample in a study of cytomegalovirus exposure and HLA in healthy donors. With 60 Vbeta and 13 Jbeta primers, the PCR was carried out. Using immunoSEQ multiplex PCR, the repertoire was profiled, and TCRdb retains in-frame clones only, with some absent. The data hold under 95,000 clones, with roughly 73% observed a single time. The material sequenced was PBMCs. Receptor source: a man between 40 and 49 years old in good health and CMV-seronegative.

This chain connects TRBV6-4 to TRBJ2-7; 10 bases agree with TRBD2. Germline-derived CDR1 and CDR2 are MRHNA and SNTAGT. Trimming at V came to 4 bases and at J to 0 bases, leaving 9 bases not matched to a gene. The CDR3 is 17 residues long. The CDR3 is CASSGIGTSVNSYEQYF. DNA for the CDR3: TGTGCCAGCAGTGGGATCGGGACTAGCGTAAACTCCTACGAGCAGTACTTC.

This chain connects TRBV6-5 to TRBJ1-6; maybe TRBD1 (5 bases). The germline CDR1 and CDR2 sequences are MNHEY and SVGAGI. The CDR3 sequence is 15 residues long. V was clipped by 2 bases and J by 8 bases, with 13 bases between them. CDR3: CASSYKGPRDSPLHF. The CDR3 DNA reads as TGTGCCAGCAGTTACAAGGGTCCCAGGGATTCACCCCTCCACTTT.

Only one count was recorded for this clone. The gene calls are TRBV7-8 and TRBJ2-2; D possibly corresponds to TRBD1 (6 bases). Trimming cost V 5 bases and J 2 bases, with 12 bases left between them. This CDR3 has 15 amino acids. Germline CDR1 and CDR2: SGHVS and FQNEAQ. In DNA form, the CDR3 reads TGTGCCAGCAGCGCCGGGACAACCAACACCGGGGAGCTGTTTTTT. This codes for CASSAGTTNTGELFF.

The CDR3 here is CAMSFGSDSGAFF. DNA for the CDR3: TGTGCCATGAGCTTCGGGAGCGACAGTGGGGCTTTCTTT. The V call is TRBV10-3, the J call TRBJ1-1, with a weak D call TRBD1 (5 bases). Trimming left V 9 bases short and J 11 bases short, with 22 bases between. The germline V gene encodes CDR1 ENHRY and CDR2 SYGVKD. The CDR3 consists of 13 residues.

The rearrangement joins TRBV7-9 to TRBJ2-7; D unresolved. CDR1 is SEHNR, CDR2 FQNEAQ, per germline (reference sequence). This CDR3 region has 12 residues. The ends were cut back, 3 bases at V and 7 bases at J, with 10 bases in the middle. The CDR3 is CASSLIVSEQYF. In nucleotides, the CDR3 is TGTGCCAGCAGCTTGATAGTCTCGGAGCAGTACTTC. The entire variable domain, with the rest obtained from reference TRBV7-9 and TRBJ2-7, is as follows: DTGVSQNPRHKITKRGQNVTFRCDPISEHNRLYWYRQTLGQGPEFLTYFQNEAQLEKSRLLSDRFSAERPKGSFSTLEIQRTEQGDSAMYLCASSLIVSEQYFGPGTRLTVT.

The J gene is TRBJ1-2, the V gene TRBV7-3; 9 bases are a match to TRBD1. The V and J ends lost 5 bases and 8 bases, in that order; junction bases with no gene match: 6. Per the germline V gene, CDR1 is SGHTA and CDR2 is FQGTGA. The CDR3 loop spans 13 amino acids. CDR3 bases: TGTGCCAGCAGCCAAACAGGGGGCAGAGGCTACACCTTC. It codes for CASSQTGGRGYTF.

This clone was counted a single time. The J gene is TRBJ1-4, the V gene TRBV29-1, with D maybe TRBD1 (5 bases). The ends were cut back, 7 bases at V and 5 bases at J, with 14 bases in the middle. Germline loops: CDR1 SQVTM, CDR2 ANQGSEA. CDR3 length: 13 residues. The CDR3 protein is CSATDRLNEKLFF. The DNA of the CDR3 is TGCAGCGCGACCGACAGATTAAATGAAAAACTGTTTTTT. Looking up the rest from reference TRBV29-1 and TRBJ1-4 gives the full variable domain: SAVISQKPSRDICQRGTSLTIQCQVDSQVTMMFWYRQQPGQSLTLIATANQGSEATYESGFVIDKFPISRPNLTFSTLTVSNMSPEDSSIYLCSATDRLNEKLFFGSGTQLSVL.

V is TRBV29-1 and J is TRBJ2-7; tentatively, D is TRBD1 (5 bases). The germline CDR1 and CDR2 sequences are SQVTM and ANQGSEA. V lost 4 bases and J lost 2, with 9 bases in between. CDR3 length equals 12 residues. The CDR3 region has the DNA TGCAGCGTTGGACAGAAACCCTACGAGCAGTACTTC. Protein: CSVGQKPYEQYF.

The V call is TRBV6-5, the J call TRBJ2-7; 10 bases map to TRBD1. The V and J ends lost 0 bases and 7 bases, in that order; junction bases with no gene match: 6. Germline V CDR1 and CDR2: MNHEY, SVGAGI. The CDR3 extends over 15 amino acids. The CDR3 is CASSYSRQGAGEQYF. In DNA form, the CDR3 reads TGTGCCAGCAGTTACTCGAGACAGGGGGCGGGGGAGCAGTACTTC.

The rearrangement uses TRBV6-5 and TRBJ1-2; 8 bases are a match to TRBD1. The CDR3 is made up of 14 amino acids. Germline CDR1 and CDR2: MNHEY and SVGAGI. V lost 4 bases and J lost 2; bases outside the gene matches: 3. The CDR3 region is CASSFRTGNYGYTF. CDR3 DNA: TGTGCCAGCAGTTTTCGGACAGGGAACTATGGCTACACCTTC.

The chain joins TRBV18 to TRBJ2-5, with TRBD1 identical over 7 bases. Germline values: CDR1 KGHSH, CDR2 LQKENI. This CDR3 is 16 amino acids long. J gave up 1 base and V 5 bases, and 10 bases lay outside the gene matches. CDR3 DNA: TGTGCCAGCTCAAAACGACAGGGCATTTCCCAAGAGACCCAGTACTTC. Residues: CASSKRQGISQETQYF.

The chain links TRBV19 to TRBJ2-1, with 9 bases matching TRBD2. The CDR3 is 15 amino acids. Germline CDR1 and CDR2: LNHDA and SQIVND (reference sequence). V lost 1 base to trimming and J lost 5 bases; unmatched junction nucleotides: 3. Here the CDR3 reads CASSIGLAGHNEQFF. CDR3 in DNA: TGTGCCAGTAGTATAGGTCTAGCGGGGCACAATGAGCAGTTCTTC.

V gene TRBV27 combines with J gene TRBJ1-1; the D gene is possibly TRBD1 (6 bases). The CDR3 is 14 residues long. In germline, CDR1 is MNHEY, CDR2 SMNVEV (reference sequence). V was pared by 6 bases and J by 0 bases, with 11 bases between. Here the CDR3 DNA reads TGTGCCAGCAGGCGTACAGGGCTGAACACTGAAGCTTTCTTT. Protein sequence: CASRRTGLNTEAFF.

J is TRBJ1-2 and V is TRBV19; D is possibly TRBD1 (5 bases). This CDR3 comprises 13 residues. CDR1 LNHDA and CDR2 SQIVND come from the germline V gene (reference sequence). The V end was cut by 4 bases, the J end by 4 bases, with 10 bases between. The CDR3 spells CASSTTAVYGYTF. CDR3 bases: TGTGCCAGTAGTACGACAGCAGTCTATGGCTACACCTTC. Complete variable domain (other parts from reference TRBV19 and TRBJ1-2): DGGITQSPKYLFRKEGQNVTLSCEQNLNHDAMYWYRQDPGQGLRLIYYSQIVNDFQKGDIAEGYSVSREKKESFPLTVTSAQKNPTAFYLCASSTTAVYGYTFGSGTRLTVV.

This clone was found once. V is TRBV30 and J is TRBJ1-5; D remains ambiguous. Germline assignment: CDR1 GTSNPN and CDR2 SVGIG (reference sequence). The CDR3 consists of 13 residues. V shed 0 bases and J shed 3 bases, with 6 bases lying between them. In nucleotides, the CDR3 is TGTGCCTGGAGTGTAAGCAACAATCAGCCCCAGCATTTT. Its protein product is CAWSVSNNQPQHF.

The chain joins TRBV5-4 to TRBJ1-2; 8 bases agree with TRBD1. The CDR3 totals 14 residues. The germline V gene has CDR1 SGHNT and CDR2 YYREEE (reference sequence). J was trimmed by 5 bases and V by 0 bases; bases with no gene match: 3. CDR3 bases: TGTGCCAGCAGCTTGGACAGGGGGAGGTATGGCTACACCTTC. Translation gives CASSLDRGRYGYTF. The whole variable domain, remainder taken from reference TRBV5-4 and TRBJ1-2, is ETGVTQSPTHLIKTRGQQVTLRCSSQSGHNTVSWYQQALGQGPQFIFQYYREEENGRGNFPPRFSGLQFPNYSSELNVNALELDDSALYLCASSLDRGRYGYTFGSGTRLTVV.

The chain carries TRBV4-1 and TRBJ1-4, with 8 positions matching TRBD1. This CDR3 has 14 residues. The V gene end was trimmed by 6 bases and the J gene end by 6 bases; junction bases not matched to a gene: 6. Germline V gene lookup returns CDR1 MGHRA and CDR2 YSYEKL. The CDR3 DNA sequence: TGCGCCAGCAGGAAACAGGGGGGTCATGAAAAACTGTTTTTT. It is translated as CASRKQGGHEKLFF.

This chain links TRBV5-4 with TRBJ2-3, with 9 bases identical to TRBD2. The trim removed 1 base at V and 4 bases at J, leaving 1 base unmatched. CDR1 is SGHNT and CDR2 is YYREEE in the germline V gene (reference sequence). The CDR3 spans 14 residues. The CDR3 DNA reads TGTGCCAGCAGCTTGACTAGCGGGCCAGATACGCAGTATTTT. Amino acid sequence: CASSLTSGPDTQYF.

There are a few counts of this clone. V usage is TRBV4-1 and J usage is TRBJ1-5; 7 bases fit TRBD1. The junction had 6 bases not matched to a gene; V was cut back by 0 bases and J by 1 base. The CDR3 contains 17 residues. CDR1 is MGHRA, CDR2 YSYEKL, per germline. CDR3 coding DNA: TGCGCCAGCAGCCAAGATGCAGGGGGGATCAGCAATCAGCCCCAGCATTTT. The encoded protein is CASSQDAGGISNQPQHF.

V usage is TRBV6-5 and J usage is TRBJ1-5, with no clear D. Trimming cost V 6 bases and J 0 bases, with 12 bases left between them. This CDR3 is 15 amino acids long. Germline CDR1 is MNHEY and CDR2 is SVGAGI. This chain's CDR3 is CASRKTENSNQPQHF. For the CDR3, the DNA is TGTGCCAGCAGGAAAACAGAGAATAGCAATCAGCCCCAGCATTTT.

This clone came up a few times. The gene calls are TRBV5-1 and TRBJ1-5; D is uncertain. Germline values: CDR1 SGHRS, CDR2 YFSETQ. The CDR3 has 13 residues. V lost 6 bases, J lost 2 bases, and 9 bases lay in between. The DNA for the CDR3 is TGCGCCAGCATGAGGGATGGCAATCAGCCCCAGCATTTT. It encodes CASMRDGNQPQHF.

V and J are TRBV4-2 and TRBJ1-1, with D maybe TRBD1 (5 bases). Germline V gene data show CDR1 as LGHNA and CDR2 as YNFKEQ. This CDR3 is 13 amino acids long. Trimming removed 4 bases at V and 6 bases at J, with 12 bases between. The CDR3 loop reads CASSPSDSSEAFF. The CDR3 DNA sequence: TGTGCCAGCAGCCCCTCCGACAGCTCTGAAGCTTTCTTT.

This clone was found a few times. This chain uses TRBV29-1 with TRBJ2-7; 8 bases agree with TRBD1. CDR1 is SQVTM, CDR2 ANQGSEA, per germline. After removal of 6 bases from V and 2 bases from J, the junction contained 6 bases not matched to a gene. CDR3 length equals 13 residues. CDR3 nucleotides: TGCAGCGTCCGTAGGACAGGGCCCTACGAGCAGTACTTC. Translation: CSVRRTGPYEQYF.

The CDR3 bases are TGTGCCAGTAGTAAACTGACAGGGACCGGTGAAGCTTTCTTT. It encodes CASSKLTGTGEAFF. The chain combines TRBV19 with TRBJ1-1; 7 bases agree with TRBD1. The CDR3 runs to 14 residues. The germline V gene encodes CDR1 LNHDA and CDR2 SQIVND (reference sequence). V trimming: 4 bases; J trimming: 7 bases; junction bases outside the gene matches: 9.

This CDR3 reads CARPDSGDHSYEQYF. The CDR3 DNA reads as TGTGCCAGGCCCGACTCCGGGGATCATTCCTACGAGCAGTACTTC. The chain couples TRBV19 to TRBJ2-7; a possible D gene is TRBD2 (5 bases). CDR1 and CDR2 (germline): LNHDA, SQIVND (reference sequence). The CDR3 is 15 residues long. V lost 9 bases to trimming and J lost 1 base, with 19 bases between them.

J is TRBJ1-2 and V is TRBV10-3; tentative D call: TRBD1 (5 bases). The ends were cut back, 7 bases at V and 8 bases at J, with 17 bases in the middle. Germline lookup yields CDR1 ENHRY and CDR2 SYGVKD. CDR3 length equals 13 residues. The CDR3 loop reads CAITLGVGYGYTF. For the CDR3, the DNA is TGTGCCATCACCTTAGGGGTGGGTTACGGCTACACCTTC.

The chain employs TRBV5-1 and TRBJ1-6; 8 bases are a match to TRBD1. The germline gives CDR1 SGHRS, CDR2 YFSETQ. The V segment lost 2 bases and the J segment 5 bases; nucleotides outside the gene matches: 3. The CDR3 consists of 15 residues. CDR3 region: CASSLMGQDNSPLHF. CDR3 nucleotide sequence: TGCGCCAGCAGCTTAATGGGACAGGATAATTCACCCCTCCACTTT.